The T cell receptor (beta chain) under discussion was sequenced for a study of cytomegalovirus exposure and HLA in healthy donors. Findings of the study overall: Most subjects had HLA-A and HLA-B alleles reportedly predicted accurately by TCR beta sequences.

As concerns this clone: Its target is unknown.

Primers included in the PCR were 60 Vbeta and 13 Jbeta primers. Clones were read by immunoSEQ multiplex PCR, and TCRdb kept only the in-frame ones, dropping some. The sample lists 170,000 or so clones, under 80% seen once, with approximately 13% in the top ten. The specimen sequenced was PBMCs. This receptor was taken from a woman in her forties or fifties in good health and CMV-seropositive.

CDR3 sequence reads: CASRPGGMTEAFF. The CDR3 DNA sequence: TGCGCCAGCAGGCCTGGGGGGATGACTGAAGCTTTCTTT. The V call is TRBV5-1, the J call TRBJ1-1; possible D gene TRBD1, 5 bases. Germline values: CDR1 SGHRS, CDR2 YFSETQ. The CDR3 consists of 13 residues. The V and J ends lost 5 bases and 5 bases respectively, with 13 bases between them. Based on the CDR3 plus reference TRBV5-1 and TRBJ1-1, the full variable domain is KAGVTQTPRYLIKTRGQQVTLSCSPISGHRSVSWYQQTPGQGLQFLFEYFSETQRNKGNFPGRFSGRQFSNSRSEMNVSTLELGDSALYLCASRPGGMTEAFFGQGTRLTVV.